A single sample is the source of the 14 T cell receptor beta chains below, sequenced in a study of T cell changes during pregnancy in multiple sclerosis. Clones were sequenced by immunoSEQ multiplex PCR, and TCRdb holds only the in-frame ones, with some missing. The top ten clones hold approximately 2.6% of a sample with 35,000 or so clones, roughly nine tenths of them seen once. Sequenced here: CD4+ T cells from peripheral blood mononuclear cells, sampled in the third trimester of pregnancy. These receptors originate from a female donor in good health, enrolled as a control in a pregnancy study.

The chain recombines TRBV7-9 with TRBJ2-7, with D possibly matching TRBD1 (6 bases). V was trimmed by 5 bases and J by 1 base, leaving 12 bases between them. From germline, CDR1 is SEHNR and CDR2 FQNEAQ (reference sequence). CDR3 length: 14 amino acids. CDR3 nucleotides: TGTGCCAGCAGCCGAGAACAGGGATCCTACGAGCAGTACTTC. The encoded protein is CASSREQGSYEQYF.

In nucleotides, the CDR3 is TGTGCCAGCAGTTTTGTGGGACAGGGGTACTCACCCCTCCACTTT. The encoded protein is CASSFVGQGYSPLHF. The chain recombines TRBV27 with TRBJ1-6; 10 bases are shared with TRBD1. The germline V gene encodes CDR1 MNHEY and CDR2 SMNVEV (reference sequence). This CDR3 has 15 residues. V lost 3 bases, J lost 10 bases, and 6 bases stayed unmatched.

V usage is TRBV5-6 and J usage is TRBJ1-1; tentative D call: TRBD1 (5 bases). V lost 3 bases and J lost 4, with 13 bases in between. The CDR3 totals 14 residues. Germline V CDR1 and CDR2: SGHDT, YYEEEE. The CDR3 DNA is TGTGCCAGCAGCTGGGTGGGGGAGGTCACTGAAGCTTTCTTT. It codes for CASSWVGEVTEAFF.

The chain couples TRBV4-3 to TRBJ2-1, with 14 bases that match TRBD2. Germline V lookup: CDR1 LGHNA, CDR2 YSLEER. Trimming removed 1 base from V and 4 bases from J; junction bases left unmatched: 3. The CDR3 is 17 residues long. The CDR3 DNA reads TGCGCCAGCAGCCAAGGGGGGACTAGCGGGAGTTACAATGAGCAGTTCTTC. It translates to CASSQGGTSGSYNEQFF.

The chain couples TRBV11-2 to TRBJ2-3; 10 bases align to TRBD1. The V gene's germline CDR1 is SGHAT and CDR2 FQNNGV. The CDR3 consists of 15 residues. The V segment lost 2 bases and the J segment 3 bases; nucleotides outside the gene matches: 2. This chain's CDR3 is CASSLWTGGTDTQYF. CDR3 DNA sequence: TGTGCCAGCAGCTTATGGACAGGGGGTACAGATACGCAGTATTTT.

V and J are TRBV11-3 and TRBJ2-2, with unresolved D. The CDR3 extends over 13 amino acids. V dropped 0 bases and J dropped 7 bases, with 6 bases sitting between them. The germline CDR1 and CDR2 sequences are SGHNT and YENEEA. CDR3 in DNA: TGTGCCAGCAGCTTAGATGGCATCGGGGAGCTGTTTTTT. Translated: CASSLDGIGELFF.

The CDR3 DNA reads as TGTGCCAGCAGTCAGGAATCATACTCCTACGAGCAGTACTTC. Its protein is CASSQESYSYEQYF. The chain carries TRBV6-6 and TRBJ2-7; D gene unclear. CDR1 is MNHNY, CDR2 SVGAGI, per germline (reference sequence). Trimming removed 5 bases at V and 0 bases at J, with 11 bases between. The CDR3 runs 14 residues.

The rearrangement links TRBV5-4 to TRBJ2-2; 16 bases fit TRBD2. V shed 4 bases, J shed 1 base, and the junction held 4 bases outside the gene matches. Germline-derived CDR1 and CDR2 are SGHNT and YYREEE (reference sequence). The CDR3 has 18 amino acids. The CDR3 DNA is TGTGCCAGCAGCCCGGGACTAGCGGGAGGGATGAACACCGGGGAGCTGTTTTTT. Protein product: CASSPGLAGGMNTGELFF.

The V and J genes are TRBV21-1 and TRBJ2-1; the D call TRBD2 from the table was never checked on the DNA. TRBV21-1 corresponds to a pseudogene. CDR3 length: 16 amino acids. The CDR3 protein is CASSNRGLALYNEQFF. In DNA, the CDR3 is TGTGCCAGCAGCAACCGAGGACTAGCGCTCTACAATGAGCAGTTCTTC.

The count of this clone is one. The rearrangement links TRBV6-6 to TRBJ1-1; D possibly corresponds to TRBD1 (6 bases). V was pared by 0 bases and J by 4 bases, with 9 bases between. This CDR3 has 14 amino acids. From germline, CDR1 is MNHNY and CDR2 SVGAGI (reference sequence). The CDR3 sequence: CASSYSTGPTEAFF. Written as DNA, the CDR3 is TGTGCCAGCAGTTACTCGACAGGCCCCACTGAAGCTTTCTTT.

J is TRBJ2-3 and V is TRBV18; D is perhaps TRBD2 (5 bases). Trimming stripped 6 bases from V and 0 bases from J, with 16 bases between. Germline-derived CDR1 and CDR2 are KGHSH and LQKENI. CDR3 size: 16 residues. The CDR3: CASSRADHPSTDTQYF. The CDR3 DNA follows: TGTGCCAGCTCGCGGGCCGACCATCCTAGCACAGATACGCAGTATTTT.

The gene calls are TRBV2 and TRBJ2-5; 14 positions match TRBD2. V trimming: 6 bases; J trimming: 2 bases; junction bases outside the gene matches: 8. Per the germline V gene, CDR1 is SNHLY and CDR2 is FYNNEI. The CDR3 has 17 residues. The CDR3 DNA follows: TGTGCCAGCAGGGCCGGGACTAGCGGGGGAGCGCAAGAGACCCAGTACTTC. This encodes CASRAGTSGGAQETQYF.

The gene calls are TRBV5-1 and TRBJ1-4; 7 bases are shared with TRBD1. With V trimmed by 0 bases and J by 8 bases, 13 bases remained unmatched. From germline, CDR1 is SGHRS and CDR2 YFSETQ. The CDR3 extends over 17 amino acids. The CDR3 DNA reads TGCGCCAGCAGCTTGGGAAGGTACGCACAGGGGCTCGAAAAACTGTTTTTT. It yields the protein CASSLGRYAQGLEKLFF.

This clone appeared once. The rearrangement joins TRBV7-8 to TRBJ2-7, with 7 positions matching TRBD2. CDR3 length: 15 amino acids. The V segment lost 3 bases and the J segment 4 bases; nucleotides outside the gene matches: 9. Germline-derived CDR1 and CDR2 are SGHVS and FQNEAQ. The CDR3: CASSLRGGPQYEQYF. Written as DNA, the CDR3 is TGTGCCAGCAGCTTGCGGGGAGGGCCGCAATACGAGCAGTACTTC. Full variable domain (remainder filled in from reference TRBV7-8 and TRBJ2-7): GAGVSQSPRYKVAKRGQDVALRCDPISGHVSLFWYQQALGQGPEFLTYFQNEAQLDKSGLPSDRFFAERPEGSVSTLKIQRTQQEDSAVYLCASSLRGGPQYEQYFGPGTRLTVT.